A single sample is the source of the 5 T cell receptor beta chains below, sequenced in a study of OX40 agonist ivuxolimab in advanced cancers. Data came from immunoSEQ multiplex PCR; TCRdb stores just in-frame clones and leaves some out. The sample records nearly 110,000 clones, 90% being singletons. Sequencing used CD4+ or CD8+ T cells sorted from blood, obtained in a trial of the OX40 agonist ivuxolimab. These receptor sequences come from an adult with an advanced solid tumor such as melanoma, head and neck, liver or kidney cancer.

The chain combines TRBV28 with TRBJ2-5; D is perhaps TRBD2 (6 bases). This CDR3 has 14 amino acids. Trimming left V 7 bases short and J 3 bases short, with 15 bases between. CDR1 is MDHEN, CDR2 SYDVKM, per germline. CDR3 loop: CASIPAGPKETQYF. The CDR3 bases are TGTGCCAGCATTCCCGCGGGACCGAAAGAGACCCAGTACTTC.

This chain joins TRBV10-3 and TRBJ2-3, with D unclear. Germline V gene data show CDR1 as ENHRY and CDR2 as SYGVKD. This CDR3 has 13 amino acids. V lost 10 bases to trimming and J lost 0 bases, with 11 bases between them. The CDR3 DNA is TGTGCCACCGCTTTTCTAAGCACAGATACGCAGTATTTT. Encoded protein: CATAFLSTDTQYF.

V is TRBV7-2 and J is TRBJ2-1; 9 nucleotides align to TRBD2. The CDR3 loop spans 16 amino acids. V lost 7 bases and J lost 7; bases outside the gene matches: 14. CDR1 and CDR2 (germline): SGHTA, FQGNSA. The CDR3 reads CASTTGSSGGMNEQFF. CDR3 in DNA: TGTGCCAGCACCACGGGTAGTAGCGGGGGTATGAATGAGCAGTTCTTC.

The gene calls are TRBV10-3 and TRBJ1-5; D may be TRBD1 (6 bases). Germline CDR1 ENHRY, CDR2 SYGVKD. Between the trimmed V and J ends, which lost 4 bases and 2 bases, there was a span of 12 bases. This CDR3 has 15 amino acids. The CDR3, as DNA: TGTGCCATCAGTGTACAGGGAGAGGGCAATCAGCCCCAGCATTTT. Protein product: CAISVQGEGNQPQHF.

This clone has more than one count but fewer than ten. V gene TRBV30 combines with J gene TRBJ1-3; D is unresolved. This CDR3 has 12 residues. In germline, CDR1 is GTSNPN, CDR2 SVGIG (reference sequence). Trimming pared 2 bases from V and 4 bases from J, leaving 6 bases between. CDR3 residues: CAWSTTGNTIYF. Here the CDR3 DNA reads TGTGCCTGGAGTACCACAGGAAACACCATATATTTT.